The table lists the clone carrying this T cell receptor (beta chain) with a few counts. No antigen is known for it. This entry comes from a study of vaccination and CD4 T cells after COVID-19. Overall study: A median of 72 days (range 14 to 241) separated dose two from the taking of post-vaccine samples. Control wells got either CEFX epitopes, HIV-1 Nef peptides, or no peptide at all. Cells were stimulated with overlapping spike peptides from SARS-CoV-2, HCoV-NL63, HCoV-OC43 and HCoV-229E.

CDR1 and CDR2 from the germline V gene are SGHTA and FQGTGA. V gave up 1 base and J gave up 3 bases, with 15 bases separating them. This CDR3 has 16 amino acids. Cultured CD4+ T cells had their DNA profiled by the Oncomine TCR Beta short-read assay. Investigators obtained genomic DNA by extraction from cultured CD4+ T cells. One entry per CDR3 protein, called by TCRdb with MiXCR from the PCR reads. Of some 17,000 distinct CDR3 sequences listed, over 40% are singletons. Documented treatment: roughly 10-day PBMC culture with coronavirus spike peptide pools or control peptides (ViraFEST assay). The sample consisted of CD4+ T cells from blood, cultured in vitro, taken before SARS-CoV-2 vaccination. V is TRBV7-3 and J is TRBJ2-5; D possibly corresponds to TRBD1 (6 bases). This sequence originates from a human donor who received a COVID-19 vaccine. CDR3 loop: CASSLNPQGLEETQYF. The CDR3, as DNA: TGTGCCAGCAGCTTAAACCCCCAGGGGCTGGAAGAGACCCAGTACTTC.